This TCR beta chain was found in a study of blood T cell repertoires in COVID-19 (dated by TCRdb to about 2020). For the study in its entirety: Collaborator samples came from the United States, Italy and Spain and covered acute and convalescent phases of COVID-19. Sample metadata almost always included a de-identified subject ID, COVID-19 status, age in years and sex. The prospective study material was composed of cDNA or gDNA derived from T cells, B-cell-depleted T cells, or PBMCs. HLA class I and class II types, where available, came from metadata supplied by the sample provider rather than from assay-based typing. The samples were drawn from the first 160 participants of the ongoing ImmuneRACE study and from 950 to 1,500 subjects provided by 6 global collaborators. Deeply sampled blood TCRbeta repertoires from subjects exposed to, actively infected with, or recovered from COVID-19 were included in the dataset. The repertoires were released in a freely available public database intended as a resource for research on the immune response to SARS-CoV-2. The full study reports these points: Clinical and demographic metadata were provided uncurated, with the amount varying by source and participant.

TCRbeta CDR3 regions were amplified from genomic DNA using the immunoSEQ Assay, a bias-controlled multiplex PCR. The study's processing was this. Nucleated cell counts per sample were estimated from amplification of reference gene primers within the assay. To quantify the absolute abundance of each unique TCRbeta CDR3 rearrangement, sequence reads were collapsed and filtered. For each sample, productive Simpson clonality was calculated as the square root of Simpson's diversity index across productive rearrangements. TCRdb mirrors the immuneACCESS table, restricted to in-frame sequences. Some clones are absent from its copies; in checked studies, under half trace to an unresolved V gene, and the reason for the others is unknown. V, J and clone size reflect that table, while D and trimming were determined from the DNA. A total of 60,000 or so clones appear in this sample, approximately 80% of them only once. Roughly 4% of the sample is taken by the ten largest.

The CDR3 spans 15 residues, from the cysteine through the phenylalanine. Only the CDR3 DNA stays, 45 bases, in frame from base 1. From a lookup of the germline V gene, CDR1 and CDR2 are SNHLY and FYNNEI. V has 5 bases trimmed and J has 5 bases trimmed; junction bases matching no gene number 9. Collaborating institutions collected whole blood in K2EDTA tubes following their own protocols. For TCRbeta analysis, collaborators shipped samples as frozen whole blood, isolated PBMCs, or DNA extracted from either of those sample types. A few counts support this clone. This receptor's antigen is unknown. One base away there is no much larger clone; base qualities are not given.

Here the chain combines TRBV2 and TRBJ2-3, with TRBD2 matching 8 junction bases. This receptor was identified in a man in his 60s with acute or convalescent COVID-19. The sample comprised peripheral blood. The sequenced DNA is TGTGCCAGCAGTTCCTCGCGGGGGGTCGGAGATACGCAGTATTTT. This yields the protein CASSSSRGVGDTQYF.